This T cell receptor (beta chain) was found in a study of blood T cell repertoires in COVID-19. Study as a whole: Donors in the United States, Italy and Spain gave samples during acute or convalescent COVID-19.

Per germline, CDR1 SGHTS and CDR2 YDEGEE. CDR3 length equals 15 residues. Trimming stripped 1 base from V and 7 bases from J, with 15 bases between. Produced via immunoSEQ multiplex PCR; TCRdb's table is partial and in-frame only. The data show nearly 350,000 clones, with around 80% seen just once and 2.5% to 3% held by the top ten. Sequencing was done on a sample of peripheral blood. The rearrangement links TRBV5-8 to TRBJ1-5; TRBD1 might be the D (5 bases). The TCR originated in a man aged 25 to 40 with active or convalescent COVID-19. The CDR3 sequence: CASSLLRGGDQPQHF. DNA for the CDR3: TGTGCCAGCAGCTTGCTGCGGGGGGGGGACCAGCCCCAGCATTTT. Full variable domain (rest looked up from reference TRBV5-8 and TRBJ1-5): EAGVTQSPTHLIKTRGQQATLRCSPISGHTSVYWYQQALGLGLQFLLWYDEGEERNRGNFPPRFSGRQFPNYSSELNVNALELEDSALYLCASSLLRGGDQPQHFGDGTRLSIL.